The 19 T cell receptor beta chains presented below share a single source sample, sequenced in a study of T cell repertoires in cytomegalovirus infection (dated by TCRdb to the late 2010s). These TCRs' antigens remain unknown. Sequencing was carried out with an Illumina HiSeq 1500. Using fastp trimming at Q25 and MiXCR clonotype assembly, TCRdb reanalyzed the public sequencing data and kept in-frame beta chains. Under each unique CDR3 protein, matching rows form one entry showing the most common genes and DNA. Recorded for this sample are hundreds of thousands of distinct CDR3 sequences; approximately 46% of them occurred a single time. The ten most abundant clones make up about 41% of the sample. The sample's treatment or condition, from its label and the paper: in vitro stimulation with specific CMV peptide epitopes to enrich CMV-specific T cells. Sequencing used cultured PBMCs, obtained from culture after CMV antigen stimulation. These receptors were obtained from a human donor in good health (CMV status not recorded). Some clones in this sample may be carry-over from other donors' samples.

This clonotype was found a few times. This rearrangement joins TRBV7-9 to TRBJ2-7; no definite D call. The CDR3 runs to 13 residues. V shed 3 bases and J shed 5 bases, with 11 bases lying between them. The V gene's germline CDR1 is SEHNR and CDR2 FQNEAQ (reference sequence). The CDR3 protein is CASSFAFVDEQYF. CDR3 sequence (DNA): TGTGCCAGCAGCTTCGCGTTTGTGGACGAGCAGTACTTC.

The chain links TRBV7-2 to TRBJ2-1; D might be TRBD2 (6 bases). CDR1 is SGHTA, CDR2 FQGNSA, per germline. V lost 5 bases to trimming and J lost 9 bases, with 20 bases between them. The CDR3 loop spans 15 amino acids. CDR3 loop: CASSPVAGRSGEQFF. CDR3 nucleotides: TGTGCCAGCAGCCCTGTGGCGGGGCGGTCGGGTGAGCAGTTCTTC. Based on the CDR3 plus reference TRBV7-2 and TRBJ2-1, the full variable domain is GAGVSQSPSNKVTEKGKDVELRCDPISGHTALYWYRQSLGQGLEFLIYFQGNSAPDKSGLPSDRFSAERTGGSVSTLTIQRTQQEDSAVYLCASSPVAGRSGEQFFGPGTRLTVL.

There are a few counts of this clonotype. The chain employs TRBV7-2 and TRBJ2-4, with D possibly matching TRBD2 (7 bases). The CDR3 has 14 amino acids. Germline CDR1 reads SGHTA; CDR2 reads FQGNSA. V lost 7 bases and J 5 bases, leaving 15 bases between the germline ends. The CDR3 loop is CASTFGGGQNIQYF. The CDR3 region has the DNA TGTGCCAGCACCTTCGGCGGGGGCCAAAACATTCAGTACTTC.

This chain connects TRBV19 to TRBJ1-2; 10 nucleotides line up with TRBD1. The CDR3 extends over 17 amino acids. J was trimmed by 0 bases and V by 10 bases; bases with no gene match: 14. Germline V gives CDR1 LNHDA, CDR2 SQIVND (reference sequence). The CDR3 sequence is CATLRTDRGVANYGYTF. The CDR3 DNA sequence: TGTGCCACACTCAGGACGGACAGGGGGGTAGCTAACTATGGCTACACCTTC.

The chain links TRBV15 to TRBJ1-5; D gene unclear. The CDR3 sequence is 13 residues long. Trimming stripped 9 bases from V and 5 bases from J, with 14 bases between. CDR1 and CDR2 from the germline V gene are LNHNV and YYDKDF (reference sequence). The CDR3 nucleotides read TGTGCCACTTCTCTAGGGAGTCATCAGCCCCAGCATTTT. Protein sequence: CATSLGSHQPQHF.

This sequence joins TRBV12-3 or TRBV12-4 and TRBJ2-7, with a weak D call TRBD2 (6 bases). V dropped 4 bases and J dropped 2 bases, with 12 bases sitting between them. The CDR3 is 14 amino acids. As DNA, the CDR3 is TGTGCCAGCAGTTCCTGGGACTCCGCCTACGAGCAGTACTTC. Residues: CASSSWDSAYEQYF.

This sequence joins TRBV7-6 and TRBJ1-4, with D perhaps TRBD1 (5 bases). V lost 4 bases, J lost 1 base, and 13 bases lay in between. The CDR3 is made up of 16 amino acids. In germline, CDR1 is SGHVS, CDR2 FNYEAQ. The CDR3 loop is CASSSFRDGTNEKLFF. In nucleotides, the CDR3 is TGTGCCAGCAGCTCTTTCCGGGACGGAACTAATGAAAAACTGTTTTTT.

This chain uses TRBV7-8 with TRBJ2-2, with D tentatively TRBD1 (5 bases). The CDR3 is 16 amino acids. Trimming removed 7 bases at V and 6 bases at J, with 21 bases between. Germline CDR1 is SGHVS and CDR2 is FQNEAQ. CDR3 in amino acids: CASTNRNGIIAGELFF. CDR3 DNA sequence: TGTGCCAGCACCAACAGGAATGGGATCATAGCCGGGGAGCTGTTTTTT.

The chain joins TRBV7-2 to TRBJ1-2; D may be TRBD1 (5 bases). The CDR3 length is 16 residues. The germline gives CDR1 SGHTA, CDR2 FQGNSA. V dropped 11 bases and J dropped 7 bases, with 29 bases sitting between them. CDR3 DNA: TGTGCCGGGCAGAAAACTTGGGGGATCCCGAGGGGTGGCTACACCTTC. This translates into CAGQKTWGIPRGGYTF.

This clonotype was counted at least ten times. The J gene is TRBJ2-3, the V gene TRBV7-2; 9 nucleotides agree with TRBD2. Germline V CDR1 and CDR2: SGHTA, FQGNSA. The CDR3 loop spans 15 amino acids. V dropped 4 bases and J dropped 4; count of bases not matched to a gene: 6. This CDR3 is CASSWGLAGPDTQYF. Written as DNA, the CDR3 is TGTGCCAGCAGCTGGGGGCTAGCGGGGCCAGATACGCAGTATTTT.

The chain joins TRBV6-5 to TRBJ2-7, with 7 bases fitting TRBD2. CDR1 is MNHEY and CDR2 is SVGAGI in the germline V gene. The CDR3 has 13 residues. V lost 3 bases to trimming and J lost 5 bases; unmatched junction nucleotides: 4. The chain's CDR3 is CASSYPGRDEQYF. DNA for the CDR3: TGTGCCAGCAGTTATCCAGGGAGGGACGAGCAGTACTTC.

This clonotype was seen repeatedly, ten times or more. The rearrangement links TRBV7-2 to TRBJ2-7, with TRBD2 matching 13 bases. The CDR3 length is 16 residues. V was clipped by 4 bases and J by 2 bases; unmatched bases: 5. The germline CDR1 and CDR2 sequences are SGHTA and FQGNSA. The CDR3 nucleotides read TGTGCCAGCAGCTCCGGGACTAGCGGGAAACCCTACGAGCAGTACTTC. Translation gives CASSSGTSGKPYEQYF. Complete variable domain (other parts from reference TRBV7-2 and TRBJ2-7): GAGVSQSPSNKVTEKGKDVELRCDPISGHTALYWYRQSLGQGLEFLIYFQGNSAPDKSGLPSDRFSAERTGGSVSTLTIQRTQQEDSAVYLCASSSGTSGKPYEQYFGPGTRLTVT.

The chain uses TRBV11-2 and TRBJ2-1, with D perhaps assigned TRBD1 or TRBD2 (5 bases each). The ends were cut back, 4 bases at V and 0 bases at J, with 13 bases in the middle. Germline loops: CDR1 SGHAT, CDR2 FQNNGV. The CDR3 length is 16 residues. The CDR3 loop is CASSSRRGSSYNEQFF. CDR3 sequence (DNA): TGTGCCAGCAGCTCCAGACGGGGCAGCTCCTACAATGAGCAGTTCTTC.

The CDR3 loop is CASSRRSGNEQFF. CDR3 coding DNA: TGTGCCAGCAGCCGGCGTTCAGGTAATGAGCAGTTCTTC. The chain links TRBV7-4 to TRBJ2-1; D unresolved. V was pared by 5 bases and J by 7 bases, with 12 bases between. This CDR3 is built from 13 residues. Germline assignment: CDR1 SGHVT and CDR2 SQSDAQ.

The chain recombines TRBV29-1 with TRBJ1-1; TRBD1 aligns across 7 bases. The trim removed 7 bases at V and 7 bases at J, leaving 9 bases unmatched. Germline lookup yields CDR1 SQVTM and CDR2 ANQGSEA. The CDR3 is made up of 12 amino acids. The CDR3 sequence is CSASGTESEAFF. CDR3 sequence (DNA): TGCAGCGCCTCCGGGACAGAGAGTGAAGCTTTCTTT.

V and J are TRBV4-1 and TRBJ1-2, with no clear D. Germline lookup yields CDR1 MGHRA and CDR2 YSYEKL. The CDR3 sequence is 15 residues long. The V gene lost 1 base and the J gene lost 3 bases, with 12 bases spanning the gap. CDR3: CASSQGRERYYGYTF. The CDR3 DNA follows: TGCGCCAGCAGCCAAGGGCGGGAGCGGTACTATGGCTACACCTTC.

This clonotype showed up many times. This chain links TRBV7-8 with TRBJ2-5, with 8 nucleotides matching TRBD2. Germline CDR1 and CDR2: SGHVS and FQNEAQ. CDR3 length: 17 amino acids. With V trimmed by 2 bases and J by 1 base, 9 bases remained unmatched. The CDR3 loop reads CASSLPRRGVPQETQYF. The CDR3 coding sequence is TGTGCCAGCAGCTTACCCCGGCGGGGGGTACCCCAAGAGACCCAGTACTTC. Combining the CDR3 with reference TRBV7-8 and TRBJ2-5 gives the whole variable domain GAGVSQSPRYKVAKRGQDVALRCDPISGHVSLFWYQQALGQGPEFLTYFQNEAQLDKSGLPSDRFFAERPEGSVSTLKIQRTQQEDSAVYLCASSLPRRGVPQETQYFGPGTRLLVL.

This rearrangement joins TRBV12-5 to TRBJ2-1; D gene ambiguous. Germline V lookup: CDR1 LGHNT, CDR2 FRNRAP. V was clipped by 6 bases and J by 8 bases, with 11 bases between them. This CDR3 contains 12 residues. CDR3 DNA: TGTGCTAGTGGACGTTACCTGGATGAGCAGTTCTTC. It yields the protein CASGRYLDEQFF.

A few counts support this clonotype. V and J are TRBV7-2 and TRBJ1-2; D ambiguous. Germline CDR1 is SGHTA and CDR2 is FQGNSA. This CDR3 region has 18 residues. Trimming pared 5 bases from V and 8 bases from J, leaving 30 bases between. The CDR3 DNA sequence: TGTGCCAGCAGCCCACAGACCATCTCACGGGCGTTCGTGGGGGGCTACACCTTC. Its protein is CASSPQTISRAFVGGYTF.